This T cell receptor (beta chain) was found in a study of T cell responses to AZD1222 COVID-19 vaccine. CDR3 length: 12 residues. Germline lookup yields CDR1 SGHRS and CDR2 YFSETQ. The ends were cut back, 3 bases at V and 6 bases at J, with 10 bases in the middle. Clones were read by immunoSEQ multiplex PCR, and TCRdb kept only the in-frame ones, dropping some. The repertoire holds over 100,000 clones, 94% seen once, with around 7% in the top ten. The chain couples TRBV5-1 to TRBJ2-7; D is perhaps TRBD1 (5 bases). The source material was peripheral blood, sampled on day 0 of AZD1222 vaccination. This TCR was sampled from an adult in good health. This CDR3 is CASSSDIGEQYF. The CDR3 region has the DNA TGCGCCAGCAGCTCGGACATAGGCGAGCAGTACTTC.